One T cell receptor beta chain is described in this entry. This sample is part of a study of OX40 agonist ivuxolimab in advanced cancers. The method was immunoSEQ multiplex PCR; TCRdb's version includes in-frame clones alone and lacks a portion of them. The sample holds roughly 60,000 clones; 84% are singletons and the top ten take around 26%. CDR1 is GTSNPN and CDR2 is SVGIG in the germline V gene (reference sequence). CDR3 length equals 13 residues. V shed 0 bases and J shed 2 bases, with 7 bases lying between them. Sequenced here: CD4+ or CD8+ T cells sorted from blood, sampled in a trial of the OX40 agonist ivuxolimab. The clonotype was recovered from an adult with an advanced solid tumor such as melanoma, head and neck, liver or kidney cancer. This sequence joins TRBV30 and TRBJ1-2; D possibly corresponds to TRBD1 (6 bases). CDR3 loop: CAWSVDSNYGYTF. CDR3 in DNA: TGTGCCTGGAGTGTGGACAGCAACTATGGCTACACCTTC.